The following is a T cell receptor (beta chain) sequence with its context. The CDR3 is 16 residues long. V was pared by 4 bases and J by 4 bases, with 18 bases between. Germline CDR1 SGHDN, CDR2 FVKESK. Cryopreserved PBMCs yielded about 2 micrograms of genomic DNA for TCR beta libraries. This specimen belongs to a study of cytotoxic CD8 clonotypes in ibrutinib-treated CLL. Study as a whole: Overall, 24 responses were partial and 2 complete; following median around 68 months, approximately 15 patients stayed remitted and approximately 12 progressed.

TCRdb's table, derived via immunoSEQ multiplex PCR, lists solely in-frame clones and lacks some. There are about 140,000 clones in the sample; 75% to 95% occur only once, and 11% lies in the top ten. J is TRBJ2-3 and V is TRBV14, with unresolved D. The sequences come from PBMCs, collected after 12 months of ibrutinib treatment. The TCR comes from a human donor with chronic lymphocytic leukemia. CDR3 region: CASSLPTSSSPDTQYF. DNA for the CDR3: TGTGCCAGCAGCCTACCGACCTCTTCGAGTCCAGATACGCAGTATTTT.